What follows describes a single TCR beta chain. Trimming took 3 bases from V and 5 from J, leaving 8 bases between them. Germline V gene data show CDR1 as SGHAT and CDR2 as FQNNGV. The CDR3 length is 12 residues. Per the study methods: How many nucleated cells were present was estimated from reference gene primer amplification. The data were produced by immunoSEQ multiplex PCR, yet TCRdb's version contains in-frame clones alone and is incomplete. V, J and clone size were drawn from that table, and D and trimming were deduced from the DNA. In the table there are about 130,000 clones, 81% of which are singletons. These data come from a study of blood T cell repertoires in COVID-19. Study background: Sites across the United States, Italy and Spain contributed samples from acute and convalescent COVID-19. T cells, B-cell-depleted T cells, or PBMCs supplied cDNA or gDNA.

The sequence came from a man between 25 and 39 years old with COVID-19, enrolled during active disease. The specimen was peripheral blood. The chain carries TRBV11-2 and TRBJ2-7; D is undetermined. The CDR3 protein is CASSFNSDEQYF. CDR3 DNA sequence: TGTGCCAGCAGCTTTAACTCGGACGAGCAGTACTTC. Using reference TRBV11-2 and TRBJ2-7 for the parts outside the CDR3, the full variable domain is EAGVAQSPRYKIIEKRQSVAFWCNPISGHATLYWYQQILGQGPKLLIQFQNNGVVDDSQLPKDRFSAERLKGVDSTLKIQPAKLEDSAVYLCASSFNSDEQYFGPGTRLTVT.